This T cell receptor (beta chain) was captured by sequencing in a study of T cell responses to AZD1222 COVID-19 vaccine. Sequenced by immunoSEQ multiplex PCR; TCRdb stores in-frame clones only, minus some. The sample holds 150,000 or so clones, around nine tenths seen once. Germline V gene data show CDR1 as WSHSY and CDR2 as SAAADI. This CDR3 has 16 residues. Trimming removed 6 bases from V and 6 bases from J; junction bases left unmatched: 16. This receptor was identified in an adult who received the AZD1222 COVID-19 vaccine. Sample: peripheral blood, taken 28 days after the second AZD1222 dose. The rearrangement joins TRBV10-2 to TRBJ1-2; 7 nucleotides align to TRBD1. The CDR3 loop reads CASRKDRAKAADGYTF. The CDR3 DNA follows: TGCGCCAGCAGAAAAGACAGGGCAAAGGCAGCGGATGGCTACACCTTC.